This T cell receptor (beta chain) was identified during a study of identical twins. Broader study findings: Excess sharing between twins was weaker in beta out-of-frame sequences. Researchers caution that invariant MAIT and iNKT cells could partly confound zero-insertion analyses. Models underpredicted monozygotic twin sharing of out-of-frame TCR alpha.

This clonotype was recorded a few times. Its antigen is undetermined. TCRdb reanalysed the 5' RACE reads using MiXCR and keeps one entry per CDR3 protein. This sample yields about 700,000 distinct CDR3 sequences, of which around 6% are seen a single time; about 1.8% belongs to the top ten. CDR3 length: 16 residues. Trimming took 2 bases from V and 0 from J, leaving 11 bases between them. This TCR came from a man between 18 and 35 years old in good health. V gene TRBV12-3 or TRBV12-4 combines with J gene TRBJ2-1; D is unclear. The sequenced material came from naive T cells sorted from blood. The CDR3 protein is CASSLLASSSYNEQFF. CDR3 bases: TGTGCCAGCAGTTTATTAGCATCCAGCTCCTACAATGAGCAGTTCTTC.